These 26 T cell receptor beta chains share one sample of origin, sequenced in a study of T cell repertoires in cytomegalovirus infection. What these receptors recognize is not known. TCRdb called the reads again in MiXCR, with one record for every CDR3 protein. The profile covers approximately 1,000,000 distinct CDR3 sequences, with roughly a third appearing a single time and roughly 13% taken by the ten largest. The material sequenced was cultured CD8+ T cells from PBMCs, taken from culture after CMV antigen stimulation. These TCRs come from a human donor in good health (CMV status not recorded). Some clones in this sample may be carry-over from other donors' samples.

This clonotype was seen a few times. The chain recombines TRBV15 with TRBJ1-5; TRBD1 might be the D (5 bases). This CDR3 is 14 amino acids long. Between the trimmed V and J ends, which lost 5 bases and 4 bases, there was a span of 12 bases. CDR1 is LNHNV, CDR2 YYDKDF, per germline (reference sequence). CDR3 DNA: TGTGCCACCAGCGGCCCAGGGTCAAATCAGCCCCAGCATTTT. This sequence encodes CATSGPGSNQPQHF.

The chain links TRBV27 to TRBJ1-3; D gene unclear. Looked up from germline, CDR1 is MNHEY and CDR2 is SMNVEV (reference sequence). V was shortened by 0 bases and J by 0 bases, with 6 bases between the two germline ends. The CDR3 runs 15 residues. The CDR3 sequence: CASSLSWGSGNTIYF. In nucleotides, the CDR3 is TGTGCCAGCAGTTTATCATGGGGCTCTGGAAACACCATATATTTT.

This sequence joins TRBV19 and TRBJ1-1; D is uncertain. The CDR3 sequence is 9 residues long. The V gene lost 7 bases and the J gene lost 5 bases, with 2 bases spanning the gap. The germline V gene has CDR1 LNHDA and CDR2 SQIVND (reference sequence). The CDR3 coding sequence is TGTGCCAGTATGACTGAAGCTTTCTTT. Residues: CASMTEAFF.

The chain recombines TRBV2 with TRBJ2-3; 9 bases agree with TRBD2. With 3 bases clipped from V and 3 bases from J, the junction kept 7 bases outside the gene matches. This CDR3 has 16 amino acids. CDR1 and CDR2 from the germline V gene are SNHLY and FYNNEI. CDR3 amino acids: CASSDALAGVTDTQYF. CDR3 sequence (DNA): TGTGCCAGCAGTGATGCCTTAGCGGGGGTAACAGATACGCAGTATTTT.

The chain recombines TRBV12-3 or TRBV12-4 with TRBJ2-1; perhaps TRBD1 as D (7 bases). V gave up 7 bases and J gave up 4 bases, with 29 bases separating them. This CDR3 comprises 19 residues. CDR3 loop: CASMGQGDLHLATYNEQFF. DNA of the CDR3: TGTGCCAGCATGGGGCAGGGGGACTTACATTTGGCCACTTACAATGAGCAGTTCTTC.

The chain employs TRBV7-3 and TRBJ2-1; D is perhaps TRBD2 (5 bases). The length of the CDR3 is 16 residues. The V gene's germline CDR1 is SGHTA and CDR2 FQGTGA. Trimming cost V 1 base and J 0 bases, with 10 bases left between them. The CDR3 DNA sequence: TGTGCCAGCAGCTTAAGGGTGGGGAGCTCCTACAATGAGCAGTTCTTC. Its protein is CASSLRVGSSYNEQFF.

The chain links TRBV7-2 to TRBJ1-2, with 9 bases that match TRBD1. The CDR3 totals 17 residues. V lost 6 bases to trimming and J lost 5 bases; unmatched junction nucleotides: 16. The germline V gene encodes CDR1 SGHTA and CDR2 FQGNSA. The CDR3 DNA follows: TGTGCCAGCAGTAGGACGGGGACAGGGAGACAGAGGTATGGCTACACCTTC. Translation gives CASSRTGTGRQRYGYTF.

This clonotype has only a few counts. V is TRBV6-1 and J is TRBJ1-2; TRBD1 aligns across 9 bases. J lost 5 bases, V lost 8 bases, and 9 bases had no gene match. This CDR3 spans 14 amino acids. Germline lookup yields CDR1 MNHNS and CDR2 SASEGT. Here the CDR3 reads CASGTGGNGYGYTF. As DNA, the CDR3 is TGTGCCAGCGGCACAGGGGGCAATGGTTATGGCTACACCTTC.

The chain has TRBV7-6 and TRBJ1-1; a possible D gene is TRBD1 (6 bases). The CDR3 loop spans 13 amino acids. Germline CDR1 reads SGHVS; CDR2 reads FNYEAQ. The V end was cut by 6 bases, the J end by 5 bases, with 13 bases between. CDR3 sequence reads: CASSRTDGTEAFF. The CDR3 region has the DNA TGTGCCAGCAGTCGGACAGACGGGACTGAAGCTTTCTTT.

In its sample, this clonotype was seen many times. The chain combines TRBV7-2 with TRBJ2-2, with TRBD2 as a possible D gene (6 bases). This CDR3 is built from 18 residues. V was cut by 1 base and J by 5 bases, with 20 bases left in between. Looked up from germline, CDR1 is SGHTA and CDR2 is FQGNSA. Here the CDR3 reads CASSLVPLLPGGTGELFF. As DNA, the CDR3 is TGTGCCAGCAGCTTAGTACCCTTACTCCCCGGGGGTACCGGGGAGCTGTTTTTT.

As DNA, the CDR3 is TGTGCCAGCAGCGACCCTGGAATCCGGGACAGGGCCTATGGCTACACCTTC. Its translation: CASSDPGIRDRAYGYTF. The chain uses TRBV7-9 and TRBJ1-2; 9 bases agree with TRBD1. This CDR3 is 17 amino acids long. The trim removed 5 bases at V and 4 bases at J, leaving 14 bases unmatched. Looked up from germline, CDR1 is SEHNR and CDR2 is FQNEAQ (reference sequence).

This clonotype showed up just a few times. The chain uses TRBV6-6 and TRBJ1-1; the D is unclear. CDR3 size: 12 residues. Deletions cut 7 bases from V and 5 bases from J, with 11 bases between. Germline CDR1 and CDR2: MNHNY and SVGAGI (reference sequence). CDR3 region: CASTERRTEAFF. The DNA of the CDR3 is TGTGCCAGCACAGAGCGAAGGACTGAAGCTTTCTTT.

This chain uses TRBV15 with TRBJ2-7; no reliable D call. Trimming removed 0 bases at V and 0 bases at J, with 12 bases between. Per the germline V gene, CDR1 is LNHNV and CDR2 is YYDKDF (reference sequence). The CDR3 extends over 16 amino acids. The CDR3: CATSRDRPRSSYEQYV. Written as DNA, the CDR3 is TGTGCCACCAGCAGAGATCGGCCCAGGAGCTCCTACGAGCAGTACGTC.

The V and J genes are TRBV7-9 and TRBJ1-2, with 7 bases identical to TRBD1. V shed 5 bases and J 4 bases; nucleotides not matched to a gene: 13. The CDR3 runs 16 residues. Germline lookup yields CDR1 SEHNR and CDR2 FQNEAQ (reference sequence). The CDR3 DNA follows: TGTGCCAGCAGCCCAACTTTGACAGGGTGGGGCTATGGCTACACCTTC. Protein: CASSPTLTGWGYGYTF.

This clonotype was seen ten or more times. The chain joins TRBV19 to TRBJ2-1; TRBD1 agrees at 7 bases. The CDR3 has 15 amino acids. CDR1 and CDR2 from the germline V gene are LNHDA and SQIVND (reference sequence). Trimming at V came to 5 bases and at J to 4 bases, leaving 8 bases not matched to a gene. In nucleotides, the CDR3 is TGTGCCAGTAGTTATTCGGGACAGAGATACAATGAGCAGTTCTTC. Its protein product is CASSYSGQRYNEQFF. The variable domain in full, with the rest retrieved from reference TRBV19 and TRBJ2-1, is DGGITQSPKYLFRKEGQNVTLSCEQNLNHDAMYWYRQDPGQGLRLIYYSQIVNDFQKGDIAEGYSVSREKKESFPLTVTSAQKNPTAFYLCASSYSGQRYNEQFFGPGTRLTVL.

J is TRBJ1-6 and V is TRBV4-1; no clear D. The CDR3 length is 15 residues. The germline gives CDR1 MGHRA, CDR2 YSYEKL. The V and J ends lost 1 base and 10 bases respectively, with 14 bases between them. The CDR3 reads CASSQVAGNSSPLHF. The CDR3 DNA reads as TGCGCCAGCAGCCAAGTCGCCGGGAATTCCTCACCCCTCCACTTT.

A few counts support this clonotype. The V gene is TRBV10-3, the J gene TRBJ2-3, with TRBD2 as a possible D gene (7 bases). The CDR3 loop spans 18 amino acids. Trimming shortened V by 0 bases and J by 2 bases, and 18 bases separated the two germline ends. Per germline, CDR1 ENHRY and CDR2 SYGVKD. CDR3 protein: CAISESTRGPESTDTQYF. The DNA for the CDR3 is TGTGCCATCAGTGAGTCGACGCGGGGGCCAGAATCCACAGATACGCAGTATTTT.

The V call is TRBV7-2, the J call TRBJ2-1; TRBD2 matches 9 bases. Germline CDR1 is SGHTA and CDR2 is FQGNSA. Trimming took 2 bases from V and 3 from J; bases not matched to a gene: 5. The CDR3 has 16 amino acids. This chain's CDR3 is CASSLSGGPIYNEQFF. The CDR3 DNA is TGTGCCAGCAGCTTAAGCGGGGGGCCGATCTACAATGAGCAGTTCTTC.

This clonotype has just a few counts. The rearrangement joins TRBV7-6 to TRBJ1-3, with a weak D call TRBD1 (5 bases). V dropped 2 bases and J dropped 4 bases, with 15 bases sitting between them. Germline loops: CDR1 SGHVS, CDR2 FNYEAQ. The CDR3 length is 16 residues. The CDR3, as DNA: TGTGCCAGCAGCTTACTGGGGGGAATGGCCGGAAACACCATATATTTT. Translating it yields CASSLLGGMAGNTIYF.

This clonotype has ten or more counts. The chain has TRBV7-2 and TRBJ2-5, with TRBD2 matching 11 bases. The CDR3 totals 16 residues. Trimming removed 1 base from V and 5 bases from J; junction bases left unmatched: 6. CDR1 SGHTA and CDR2 FQGNSA come from the germline V gene. CDR3 region: CASSLVPSGGYETQYF. DNA of the CDR3: TGTGCCAGCAGCTTAGTACCTAGCGGGGGGTATGAGACCCAGTACTTC.

This clonotype has ten or more counts. The chain carries TRBV12-3 or TRBV12-4 and TRBJ2-7, with D maybe TRBD2 (6 bases). V lost 6 bases and J lost 6, with 12 bases in between. This CDR3 region has 12 residues. CDR3 nucleotides: TGTGCCAGCAGCCGCGGGGCAGGCGAGCAGTACGTC. Translated: CASSRGAGEQYV.

The chain couples TRBV2 to TRBJ2-1, with a weak D call TRBD1 (5 bases). CDR1 SNHLY and CDR2 FYNNEI come from the germline V gene. The CDR3 spans 14 residues. V dropped 2 bases and J dropped 6 bases, with 11 bases sitting between them. As DNA, the CDR3 is TGTGCCAGCAGTGAAAGGGGTTTCGGCAATGAGCAGTTCTTC. Its protein product is CASSERGFGNEQFF.

The V and J genes are TRBV7-9 and TRBJ1-6; 7 bases agree with TRBD1. The CDR3 loop spans 16 amino acids. Trimming cost V 6 bases and J 9 bases; bases outside gene matches: 14. The germline V gene encodes CDR1 SEHNR and CDR2 FQNEAQ (reference sequence). CDR3: CASSRPGTDVRSPLHF. CDR3 DNA sequence: TGTGCCAGCAGTAGACCCGGGACAGACGTTCGTTCACCCCTCCACTTT. The complete variable domain, with remaining parts taken from reference TRBV7-9 and TRBJ1-6, reads DTGVSQNPRHKITKRGQNVTFRCDPISEHNRLYWYRQTLGQGPEFLTYFQNEAQLEKSRLLSDRFSAERPKGSFSTLEIQRTEQGDSAMYLCASSRPGTDVRSPLHFGNGTRLTVT.

The chain combines TRBV6-1 with TRBJ1-1; 10 bases are a match to TRBD1. The CDR3 is 17 residues long. Germline loops: CDR1 MNHNS, CDR2 SASEGT. Losses at the gene ends were 5 bases for V and 1 base for J; bases not matched to a gene: 10. The CDR3 here is CASSHLGTGDPNTEAFF. The CDR3 DNA follows: TGTGCCAGCAGTCACTTGGGGACAGGGGACCCGAACACTGAAGCTTTCTTT.

The DNA of the CDR3 is TGTGCCACCAGCAGAGATTTCACCTACAAGCAGTACGTC. Its protein is CATSRDFTYKQYV. J is TRBJ2-7 and V is TRBV15; no firm D call. The CDR3 runs to 13 residues. CDR1 LNHNV and CDR2 YYDKDF come from the germline V gene (reference sequence).

The J gene is TRBJ2-4, the V gene TRBV4-1; 8 bases fit TRBD1. The CDR3 is made up of 17 amino acids. The ends lost 1 base at V and 1 base at J; junction bases unmatched: 6. Germline V gene lookup returns CDR1 MGHRA and CDR2 YSYEKL. CDR3 protein: CASSQGGQGAAKNIQYF. As DNA, the CDR3 is TGCGCCAGCAGCCAAGGAGGGCAGGGGGCTGCCAAAAACATTCAGTACTTC.